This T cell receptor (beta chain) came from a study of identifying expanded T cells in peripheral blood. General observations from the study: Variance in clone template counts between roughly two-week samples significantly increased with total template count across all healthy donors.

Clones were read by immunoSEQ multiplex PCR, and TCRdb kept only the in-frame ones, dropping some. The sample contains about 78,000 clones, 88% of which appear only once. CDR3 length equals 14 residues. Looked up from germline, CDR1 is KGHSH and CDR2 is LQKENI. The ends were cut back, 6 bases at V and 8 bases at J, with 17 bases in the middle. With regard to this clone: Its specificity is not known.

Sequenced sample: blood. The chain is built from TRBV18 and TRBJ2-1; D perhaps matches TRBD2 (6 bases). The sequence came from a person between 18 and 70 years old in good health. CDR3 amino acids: CASSRNGGADEQFF. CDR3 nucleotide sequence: TGTGCCAGCTCGCGAAATGGAGGGGCCGATGAGCAGTTCTTC.